One sample yielded the 28 T cell receptor beta chains listed below, sequenced in a study of blood T cells in healthy people across ages. Through a sample-barcoded 5' primer and a J-beta primer mix, a second PCR was run for about 6 to 11 cycles. TCRdb analysed the 5' RACE reads with MiXCR anew, one entry per CDR3 protein. The sample records 650,000 to 1,000,000 distinct CDR3 sequences, around half being singletons. Input material: blood. These receptors were taken from a man older than 75 in good health.

The gene calls are TRBV6-2 or TRBV6-3 and TRBJ2-4; 8 nucleotides match TRBD2. The J call is in doubt because the DNA end fits TRBJ2-7 better. The CDR3 is 15 residues long. Per germline, CDR1 MNHEY and CDR2 SVGEGT. CDR3 nucleotide sequence: TGTGCCAGCAGTCAACTAAGCGGGGGACCTCTCGAGCAGTACTTC. It translates to CASSQLSGGPLEQYF.

The chain joins TRBV9 to TRBJ2-3, with unresolved D. The germline gives CDR1 SGDLS, CDR2 YYNGEE. V lost 4 bases and J 0 bases, leaving 15 bases between the germline ends. The CDR3 extends over 16 amino acids. The CDR3: CASSPHRRASTDTQYF. The CDR3, as DNA: TGTGCCAGCAGCCCCCATCGGCGAGCTAGCACAGATACGCAGTATTTT.

J is TRBJ1-4 and V is TRBV9, with D possibly TRBD1 on 6 matching bases. Between the trimmed V and J ends, which lost 2 bases and 4 bases, there was a span of 18 bases. CDR3 length: 17 amino acids. Germline V lookup: CDR1 SGDLS, CDR2 YYNGEE. The CDR3 DNA reads as TGTGCCAGCAGCGTTGGGCAGGGGCTAGATGGTAATGAAAAACTGTTTTTT. This translates into CASSVGQGLDGNEKLFF.

Concerning this clonotype itself: A much larger clone sits a single nucleotide away, making a read error possible. CDR3 DNA sequence: TGTGCCAGCAGCTCGAGCTACTACGAGCAGTACTTC. It is translated as CASSSSYYEQYF. The chain combines TRBV7-9 with TRBJ2-7; no reliable D call. The CDR3 consists of 12 residues. Germline V CDR1 and CDR2: SEHNR, FQNEAQ (reference sequence). V was cut by 4 bases and J by 3 bases, with 7 bases left in between.

This clonotype was observed many times. The V gene is TRBV9, the J gene TRBJ2-7, with 8 nucleotides matching TRBD2. The germline V gene encodes CDR1 SGDLS and CDR2 YYNGEE. The CDR3 sequence is 15 residues long. V shed 3 bases and J 2 bases; nucleotides not matched to a gene: 7. The CDR3 coding sequence is TGTGCCAGCAGCGGGAGCCGGGAGGGCCCCTACGAGCAGTACTTC. It codes for CASSGSREGPYEQYF.

This clonotype was recorded once. The V call is TRBV5-1, the J call TRBJ2-1; D not resolved. The CDR3 has 15 residues. Germline V gene lookup returns CDR1 SGHRS and CDR2 YFSETQ. V was pared by 1 base and J by 4 bases, with 12 bases between. The CDR3 reads CASSLSPFLYNEQFF. CDR3 DNA: TGCGCCAGCAGCTTGAGCCCCTTTTTATACAATGAGCAGTTCTTC.

The chain is built from TRBV6-6 and TRBJ1-5; 7 bases align to TRBD1. The V and J ends lost 1 base and 4 bases, in that order; junction bases with no gene match: 10. The CDR3 spans 17 residues. Germline loops: CDR1 MNHNY, CDR2 SVGAGI (reference sequence). The CDR3 DNA is TGTGCCAGCAGTTACTTCTTAGGACAGGAACAAAATCAGCCCCAGCATTTT. It translates to CASSYFLGQEQNQPQHF.

The chain couples TRBV10-3 to TRBJ2-1; 8 positions match TRBD2. The J call may be wrong; the DNA end is better matched by TRBJ2-7. The CDR3 has 14 amino acids. Germline CDR1 ENHRY, CDR2 SYGVKD. CDR3 amino acids: CAIINERELNEQYF. CDR3 nucleotides: TGTGCCATCATTAACGAGCGGGAGTTAAATGAGCAGTACTTC.

V usage is TRBV18 and J usage is TRBJ2-3; 10 bases map to TRBD2. V lost 4 bases to trimming and J lost 1 base; unmatched junction nucleotides: 8. Looked up from germline, CDR1 is KGHSH and CDR2 is LQKENI. The CDR3 is made up of 17 amino acids. The CDR3 DNA sequence: TGTGCCAGCTCACGTGGTACCGGGACTAGCGGCACAGATACGCAGTATTTT. Translating it yields CASSRGTGTSGTDTQYF.

The gene calls are TRBV20-1 and TRBJ1-5; a possible D gene is TRBD1 (6 bases). From germline, CDR1 is DFQATT and CDR2 SNEGSKA (reference sequence). This CDR3 spans 16 amino acids. Trimming pared 1 base from V and 7 bases from J, leaving 20 bases between. The DNA of the CDR3 is TGCAGTGCTAGAGTAAGTCGTGGGACAATAAGGCAGCCCCAGCATTTT. Translation gives CSARVSRGTIRQPQHF.

The chain recombines TRBV6-2 or TRBV6-3 with TRBJ2-3; TRBD2 might be the D (5 bases). Trimming took off 0 bases at V and 2 bases at J, with 15 bases between the two ends. Germline values: CDR1 MNHEY, CDR2 SVGEGT. The CDR3 is made up of 17 amino acids. The CDR3, as DNA: TGTGCCAGCAGTTACTCGCCGGGAAGGGTGGACACAGATACGCAGTATTTT. The encoded protein is CASSYSPGRVDTDTQYF.

The rearrangement joins TRBV5-1 to TRBJ2-5; the D gene is possibly TRBD2 (5 bases). The CDR3 extends over 13 amino acids. Per germline, CDR1 SGHRS and CDR2 YFSETQ. The V end lost 1 base, the J end lost 11 bases, and 15 bases lay between the germline ends. CDR3 in DNA: TGCGCCAGCAGCTTGTCCCCACCGAGGGAGCAGTACTTC. This sequence encodes CASSLSPPREQYF.

The chain carries TRBV29-1 and TRBJ2-7, with a tentative D call TRBD2 (6 bases). CDR1 and CDR2 (germline): SQVTM, ANQGSEA. The CDR3 totals 14 residues. Trimming took 6 bases from V and 0 from J, leaving 15 bases between them. The CDR3: CSVERSSGSYEQYF. The CDR3 nucleotides are TGCAGCGTCGAGAGGAGTAGCGGCTCCTACGAGCAGTACTTC.

This clonotype was observed a handful of times. This rearrangement joins TRBV12-3 or TRBV12-4 to TRBJ2-5; 7 bases align to TRBD1. The CDR3 extends over 15 amino acids. V lost 5 bases, J lost 2 bases, and 8 bases stayed unmatched. DNA of the CDR3: TGTGCCAGCAGTATATGGGACAGCGAGCAAGAGACCCAGTACTTC. Amino acids: CASSIWDSEQETQYF.

The V call is TRBV28, the J call TRBJ2-3; D is ambiguous. The CDR3 sequence is 14 residues long. The V gene lost 5 bases and the J gene lost 1 base, with 10 bases spanning the gap. The germline V gene encodes CDR1 MDHEN and CDR2 SYDVKM. The CDR3 DNA reads TGTGCCAGCAGTCCACTCGACGGCACAGATACGCAGTATTTT. As protein: CASSPLDGTDTQYF.

The gene calls are TRBV19 and TRBJ2-5, with TRBD1 matching over 9 bases. Unmatched junction bases numbered 4, after V lost 6 bases and J lost 5 bases. The CDR3 has 13 amino acids. Germline loops: CDR1 LNHDA, CDR2 SQIVND (reference sequence). CDR3 sequence: CASRQGAMETQYF. The CDR3 region has the DNA TGTGCCAGTAGACAGGGGGCGATGGAGACCCAGTACTTC.

V gene TRBV28 combines with J gene TRBJ2-7, with 7 positions matching TRBD2. This CDR3 is built from 16 residues. With V trimmed by 5 bases and J by 0 bases, 10 bases remained unmatched. The germline gives CDR1 MDHEN, CDR2 SYDVKM. In DNA, the CDR3 is TGTGCCAGCAGTCCCGAAGCGGGGATGAGCTCCTACGAGCAGTACTTC. Its protein product is CASSPEAGMSSYEQYF.

The chain joins TRBV7-2 to TRBJ1-6; the D is unclear. The CDR3 covers 15 residues. Germline-derived CDR1 and CDR2 are SGHTA and FQGNSA. Trimming shortened V by 0 bases and J by 9 bases, and 12 bases separated the two germline ends. The CDR3 loop is CASSLANGVGSPLHF. The CDR3 DNA reads as TGTGCCAGCAGCTTAGCGAACGGTGTAGGTTCACCCCTCCACTTT.

V gene TRBV6-6 combines with J gene TRBJ2-3; TRBD1 is a possible D gene (6 bases). The CDR3 sequence is 16 residues long. V dropped 5 bases and J dropped 7 bases, with 22 bases sitting between them. Per the germline V gene, CDR1 is MNHNY and CDR2 is SVGAGI (reference sequence). The CDR3 reads CASSESVKQGGNTQYF. CDR3 DNA sequence: TGTGCCAGCAGTGAGAGTGTAAAACAGGGTGGCAATACGCAGTATTTT.

This chain links TRBV12-3 or TRBV12-4 with TRBJ2-7; 12 bases fit TRBD1. V gave up 7 bases and J gave up 4 bases; unmatched junction bases: 5. The CDR3 length is 14 residues. The CDR3 is CASTLGQGAYEQYF. CDR3 nucleotide sequence: TGTGCCAGCACCCTGGGACAGGGGGCGTACGAGCAGTACTTC.

A remark on this clonotype: A read error may produce the germline difference seen at one junction end. The chain recombines TRBV7-2 with TRBJ2-7; 10 bases line up with TRBD2. The CDR3 length is 16 residues. Germline V CDR1 and CDR2: SGHTA, FQGNSA. Here the CDR3 DNA reads TGCGCCAGCAGCTCCGATTTGCTAGCGGGGGCCGGAACCCAGTACTTC. This encodes CASSSDLLAGAGTQYF.

This clonotype is a singleton in its sample. The V and J genes are TRBV20-1 and TRBJ2-3; D gene ambiguous. The V end was cut by 3 bases, the J end by 6 bases, with 7 bases between. CDR3 length equals 11 residues. Germline V gene data show CDR1 as DFQATT and CDR2 as SNEGSKA (reference sequence). Here the CDR3 reads CSASLRDTQYF. CDR3 in DNA: TGCAGTGCTAGTTTGAGGGATACGCAGTATTTT.

This clonotype showed up just a few times. J is TRBJ2-1 and V is TRBV3-1, with 7 bases that match TRBD1. The CDR3 spans 17 residues. Germline V gene lookup returns CDR1 LGHDT and CDR2 YNNKEL (reference sequence). V lost 1 base and J lost 5; bases outside the gene matches: 11. Written as DNA, the CDR3 is TGTGCCAGCAGCCAAGCCCCCGGTAGGGGGCCAAACAATGAGCAGTTCTTC. It yields the protein CASSQAPGRGPNNEQFF.

V usage is TRBV4-1 and J usage is TRBJ2-4, with 7 bases lining up with TRBD1. Germline CDR1 reads MGHRA; CDR2 reads YSYEKL. This CDR3 has 16 residues. V dropped 3 bases and J dropped 0; count of bases not matched to a gene: 5. The CDR3 reads CASSQPTGLAKNIQYF. The CDR3 nucleotides are TGCGCCAGCAGCCAGCCGACAGGGCTAGCCAAAAACATTCAGTACTTC.

This clonotype was detected only a few times. The rearrangement joins TRBV7-3 to TRBJ2-1; D possibly corresponds to TRBD1 (6 bases). V lost 5 bases to trimming and J lost 8 bases, with 13 bases between them. The CDR3 length is 13 residues. CDR1 is SGHTA and CDR2 is FQGTGA in the germline V gene. The CDR3 nucleotides are TGTGCCAGCAGCACCTCATCAGGGGATGAGCAGTTCTTC. Translation gives CASSTSSGDEQFF.

This chain uses TRBV28 with TRBJ1-2; TRBD1 matches 7 bases. Germline V CDR1 and CDR2: MDHEN, SYDVKM. Trimming cost V 4 bases and J 4 bases; bases outside gene matches: 3. The CDR3 extends over 13 amino acids. The CDR3: CASSSRGAYGYTF. DNA of the CDR3: TGTGCCAGCAGTTCCAGGGGGGCCTATGGCTACACCTTC.

This rearrangement joins TRBV29-1 to TRBJ2-2; 7 bases agree with TRBD2. With V trimmed by 4 bases and J by 5 bases, 13 bases remained unmatched. CDR1 SQVTM and CDR2 ANQGSEA come from the germline V gene. This CDR3 contains 16 residues. As DNA, the CDR3 is TGCAGCGTTGCACCAACCCAGCGGGGATCGACCGGGGAGCTGTTTTTT. It encodes CSVAPTQRGSTGELFF.

The chain has TRBV14 and TRBJ1-2, with D unclear. Trimming cost V 6 bases and J 4 bases, with 18 bases left between them. The V gene's germline CDR1 is SGHDN and CDR2 FVKESK. This CDR3 spans 15 amino acids. The CDR3, as DNA: TGTGCCAGCAGAGAGGGATTACCCGGGAGCTATGGCTACACCTTC. Its protein is CASREGLPGSYGYTF.